The next 9 T cell receptor beta chains were all read from a single sample in a study of cytomegalovirus exposure and HLA in healthy donors. Generated by immunoSEQ multiplex PCR, the TCRdb table keeps only in-frame clones and is missing some. Of more than 50,000 clones in the sample, about 93% were seen once. Sample: PBMCs. The origin of the receptors is a man aged 18-30 years in good health and CMV-seronegative.

The chain couples TRBV30 to TRBJ2-1, with D tentatively TRBD2 (8 bases). V was cut by 3 bases and J by 2 bases, with 26 bases left in between. Germline V gene sequence: CDR1 GTSNPN, CDR2 SVGIG (reference sequence). The CDR3 spans 19 residues. The CDR3 DNA reads as TGTGCCTGGAGCAGCCAGGGGACAGTACTAGCGGCACCCTACAATGAGCAGTTCTTC. Translation: CAWSSQGTVLAAPYNEQFF. The full variable domain, completed using reference TRBV30 and TRBJ2-1, is SQTIHQWPATLVQPVGSPLSLECTVEGTSNPNLYWYRQAAGRGLQLLFYSVGIGQISSEVPQNLSASRPQDRQFILSSKKLLLSDSGFYLCAWSSQGTVLAAPYNEQFFGPGTRLTVL.

The CDR3 spells CASSDGQGNYGYTF. CDR3 nucleotides: TGCGCCAGCAGCGATGGACAGGGCAACTATGGCTACACCTTC. The rearrangement links TRBV5-1 to TRBJ1-2; 8 nucleotides agree with TRBD1. The CDR3 totals 14 residues. Looked up from germline, CDR1 is SGHRS and CDR2 is YFSETQ. V dropped 4 bases and J dropped 2; count of bases not matched to a gene: 4.

The rearrangement joins TRBV7-2 to TRBJ2-7; TRBD2 aligns across 9 bases. The CDR3 is made up of 15 amino acids. Germline V gene sequence: CDR1 SGHTA, CDR2 FQGNSA. The V gene end was trimmed by 0 bases and the J gene end by 7 bases; junction bases not matched to a gene: 7. The CDR3 DNA reads TGTGCCAGCAGCTTAGCCCCGGGACTAGCTGGGGAGCAGTACTTC. It codes for CASSLAPGLAGEQYF.

The rearrangement uses TRBV7-9 and TRBJ2-1; 10 nucleotides line up with TRBD2. With 1 base clipped from V and 7 bases from J, the junction kept 7 bases outside the gene matches. The CDR3 consists of 16 residues. The germline gives CDR1 SEHNR, CDR2 FQNEAQ (reference sequence). For the CDR3, the DNA is TGTGCCAGCAGCTTAGGCCTAGCGGGAGATCGGAATGAGCAGTTCTTC. Its translation: CASSLGLAGDRNEQFF. The full variable domain, in which reference TRBV7-9 and TRBJ2-1 provide the parts outside the CDR3, is DTGVSQNPRHKITKRGQNVTFRCDPISEHNRLYWYRQTLGQGPEFLTYFQNEAQLEKSRLLSDRFSAERPKGSFSTLEIQRTEQGDSAMYLCASSLGLAGDRNEQFFGPGTRLTVL.

The chain is built from TRBV9 and TRBJ2-3, with 10 nucleotides matching TRBD2. J was trimmed by 2 bases and V by 3 bases; bases with no gene match: 3. Germline V lookup: CDR1 SGDLS, CDR2 YYNGEE. The CDR3 contains 15 residues. The CDR3 spells CASSGGLAFTDTQYF. CDR3 sequence (DNA): TGTGCCAGCAGCGGGGGACTAGCGTTCACAGATACGCAGTATTTT.

This chain links TRBV11-3 with TRBJ2-5; the D is unclear. The CDR3 is 13 residues long. CDR1 is SGHNT, CDR2 YENEEA, per germline. V shed 1 base and J shed 4 bases, with 7 bases lying between them. The CDR3 loop is CASSLGSVETQYF. In DNA, the CDR3 is TGTGCCAGCAGCTTAGGCTCGGTAGAGACCCAGTACTTC.

The V and J genes are TRBV5-6 and TRBJ1-1, with TRBD1 identical over 7 bases. Germline CDR1 reads SGHDT; CDR2 reads YYEEEE. This CDR3 spans 15 amino acids. Trimming took 4 bases from V and 3 from J; bases not matched to a gene: 9. CDR3 region: CASSLNRGRDTEAFF. CDR3 DNA sequence: TGTGCCAGCAGCCTCAACAGGGGACGGGACACTGAAGCTTTCTTT.

The chain combines TRBV6-5 with TRBJ2-7; 8 nucleotides align to TRBD2. Trimming removed 6 bases from V and 2 bases from J; junction bases left unmatched: 6. The CDR3 has 14 residues. Per germline, CDR1 MNHEY and CDR2 SVGAGI. CDR3 loop: CASSDREGTYEQYF. In DNA, the CDR3 is TGTGCCAGCAGCGACCGGGAGGGCACCTACGAGCAGTACTTC.

This chain joins TRBV2 and TRBJ2-2; TRBD2 matches at 13 bases. V trimming: 11 bases; J trimming: 3 bases; junction bases outside the gene matches: 0. The CDR3 runs to 13 residues. Per the germline V gene, CDR1 is SNHLY and CDR2 is FYNNEI. CDR3 DNA: TGTGCCGGGACTAGCGGGGACACCGGGGAGCTGTTTTTT. As protein: CAGTSGDTGELFF.